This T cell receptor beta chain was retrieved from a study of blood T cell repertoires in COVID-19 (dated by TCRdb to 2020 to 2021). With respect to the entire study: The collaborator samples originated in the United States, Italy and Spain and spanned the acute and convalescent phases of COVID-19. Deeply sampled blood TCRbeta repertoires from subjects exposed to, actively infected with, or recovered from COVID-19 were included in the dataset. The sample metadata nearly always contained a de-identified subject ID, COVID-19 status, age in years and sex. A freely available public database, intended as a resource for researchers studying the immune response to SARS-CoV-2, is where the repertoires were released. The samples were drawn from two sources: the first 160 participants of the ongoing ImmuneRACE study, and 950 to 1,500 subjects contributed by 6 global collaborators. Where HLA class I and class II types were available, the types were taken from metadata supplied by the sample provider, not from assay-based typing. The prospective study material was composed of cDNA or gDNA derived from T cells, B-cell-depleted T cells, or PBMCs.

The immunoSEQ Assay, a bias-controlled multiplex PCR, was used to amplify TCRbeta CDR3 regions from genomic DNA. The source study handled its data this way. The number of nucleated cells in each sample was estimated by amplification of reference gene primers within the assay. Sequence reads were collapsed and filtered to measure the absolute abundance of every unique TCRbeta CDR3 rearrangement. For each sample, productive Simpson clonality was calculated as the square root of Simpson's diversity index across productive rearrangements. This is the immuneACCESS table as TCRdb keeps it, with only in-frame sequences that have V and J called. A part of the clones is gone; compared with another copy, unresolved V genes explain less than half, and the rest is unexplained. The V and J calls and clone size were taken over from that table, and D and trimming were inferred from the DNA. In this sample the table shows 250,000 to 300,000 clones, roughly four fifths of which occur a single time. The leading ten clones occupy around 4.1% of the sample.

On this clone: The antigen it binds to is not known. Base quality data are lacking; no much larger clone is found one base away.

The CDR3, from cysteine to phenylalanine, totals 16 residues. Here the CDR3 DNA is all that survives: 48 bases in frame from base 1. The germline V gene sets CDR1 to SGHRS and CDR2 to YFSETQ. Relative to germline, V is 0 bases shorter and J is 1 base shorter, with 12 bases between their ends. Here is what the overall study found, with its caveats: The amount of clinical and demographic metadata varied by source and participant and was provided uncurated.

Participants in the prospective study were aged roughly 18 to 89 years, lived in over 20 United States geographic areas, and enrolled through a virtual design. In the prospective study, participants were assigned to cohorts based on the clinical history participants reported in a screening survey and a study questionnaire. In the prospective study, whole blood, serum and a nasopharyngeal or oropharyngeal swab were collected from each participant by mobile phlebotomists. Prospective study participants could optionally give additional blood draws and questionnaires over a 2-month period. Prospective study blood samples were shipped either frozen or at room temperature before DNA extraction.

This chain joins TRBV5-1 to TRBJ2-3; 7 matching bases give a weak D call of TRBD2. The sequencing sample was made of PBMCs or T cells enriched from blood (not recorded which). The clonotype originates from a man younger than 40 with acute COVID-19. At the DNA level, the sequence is TGCGCCAGCAGCTTGGAAGGGGGGGACGGCACAGATACGCAGTATTTT. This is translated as CASSLEGGDGTDTQYF.